The clone carrying this T cell receptor (beta chain) was seen only once. Its antigen is unidentified. Fresh peripheral blood, around 9.2 ml of it, supplied the PBMCs. Researchers amplified the TCR beta CDR3 regions from RNA transcripts. With the HTBI primer set, the TCR CDR3 went through a first round of RT-PCR. TCRdb reprocessed the multiplex PCR reads with MiXCR, giving one entry per CDR3 protein. Of over 650,000 distinct CDR3 sequences in the sample, over 15% were seen once. This sample was taken from a study of T cells in Graves' hyperthyroidism and ophthalmopathy. The study's findings and limits: A model of 13 V-J pairs discriminated ophthalmopathy from stable hyperthyroidism.

Deletions cut 8 bases from V and 4 bases from J, with 20 bases between. Germline CDR1 reads DFQATT; CDR2 reads SNEGSKA (reference sequence). The CDR3 consists of 14 residues. The TCR comes from a young man with Graves' hyperthyroidism. Source material: blood. This chain links TRBV20-1 with TRBJ2-5; possibly TRBD2 for D (6 bases). CDR3 loop: CSPATGSPRETQYF. As DNA, the CDR3 is TGCAGTCCGGCGACCGGGAGCCCGAGAGAGACCCAGTACTTC.